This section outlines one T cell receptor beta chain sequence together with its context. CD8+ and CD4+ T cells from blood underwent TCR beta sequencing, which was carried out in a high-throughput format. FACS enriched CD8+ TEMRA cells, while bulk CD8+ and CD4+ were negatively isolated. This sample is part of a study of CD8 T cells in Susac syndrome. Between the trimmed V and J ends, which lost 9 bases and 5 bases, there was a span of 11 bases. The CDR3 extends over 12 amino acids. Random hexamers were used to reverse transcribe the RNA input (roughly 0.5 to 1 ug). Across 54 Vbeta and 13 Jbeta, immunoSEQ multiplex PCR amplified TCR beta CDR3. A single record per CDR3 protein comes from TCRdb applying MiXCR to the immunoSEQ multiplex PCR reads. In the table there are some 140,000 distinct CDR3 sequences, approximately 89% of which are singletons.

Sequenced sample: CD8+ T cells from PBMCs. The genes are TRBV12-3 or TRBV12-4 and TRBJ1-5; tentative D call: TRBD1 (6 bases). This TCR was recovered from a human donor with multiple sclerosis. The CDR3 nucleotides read TGTGCCAGTAGGGGGGGGCATCAGCCCCAGCATTTT. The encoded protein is CASRGGHQPQHF.